These T cell receptor beta chains were read from a single sample in a study of blood T cell repertoires in COVID-19. Assay used: immunoSEQ multiplex PCR; TCRdb lists only in-frame clones, some missing. The table records some 250,000 clones, about 90% of them present only once. The sequenced material came from PBMCs or T cells enriched from blood (not recorded which). The receptors derive from a human donor in a cohort exposed to, infected with or recovered from COVID-19 (not recorded which). The donor label of this sample is uncertain. Each CDR3 is given with its conserved first and last residue. Fields, in order: D gene, V gene, CDR3 length, J gene, clone size, CDR3 protein, CDR3 DNA. D genes are given only for firm matches. A clone size is listed for some rows: how often the clone was seen (once, few, many), or a class if it is expanded.

-	TRBV5-1	14	TRBJ1-6	-	CASSPNRDNSPLHF	TGCGCCAGCAGCCCCAACAGGGATAATTCACCCCTCCACTTT
-	TRBV30	13	TRBJ2-1	-	CAWSVERSAEQFF	TGTGCCTGGAGTGTCGAGCGGTCTGCCGAGCAGTTCTTC
TRBD1	TRBV27	13	TRBJ1-2	-	CASRQGASYGYTF	TGTGCCAGTCGACAGGGGGCAAGCTATGGCTACACCTTC
-	TRBV10-3	11	TRBJ1-1	-	CAIRENTEAFF	TGTGCCATCCGGGAGAACACTGAAGCTTTCTTT
-	TRBV27	15	TRBJ1-5	-	CASPPRGAPYQPQHF	TGTGCCAGCCCCCCCCGGGGGGCGCCTTATCAGCCCCAGCATTTT
-	TRBV25-1	13	TRBJ2-2	-	CASNSGGAGELFF	TGTGCCAGCAACTCCGGCGGGGCCGGGGAGCTGTTTTTT
-	TRBV6-6	16	TRBJ2-6	-	CASSHRLGSGANVLTF	TGTGCCAGCAGTCACAGGCTGGGCTCTGGGGCCAACGTCCTGACTTTC
TRBD2	TRBV4-2	15	TRBJ2-5	once	CASSQDWTSWETQYF	TGTGCCAGCAGCCAAGATTGGACTAGTTGGGAGACCCAGTACTTC
-	TRBV27	12	TRBJ1-1	-	CAPGGGYGEAFF	TGTGCCCCTGGGGGGGGGTATGGTGAAGCTTTCTTT
-	TRBV27	16	TRBJ1-2	-	CASSPLTSGPLYGYTF	TGTGCCAGCAGTCCCCTTACAAGTGGCCCCCTCTATGGCTACACCTTC
TRBD1	TRBV24-1	13	TRBJ2-3	-	CATGDRGADTQYF	TGTGCCACCGGGGACAGGGGCGCAGATACGCAGTATTTT
TRBD2	TRBV5-4	17	TRBJ2-5	-	CASSLVGGGPLQETQYF	TGTGCCAGCAGCTTGGTTGGCGGGGGGCCACTACAAGAGACCCAGTACTTC
-	TRBV12-3/TRBV12-4	12	TRBJ2-2	-	CASSFGTGELFF	TGTGCCAGCAGTTTCGGGACCGGGGAGCTGTTTTTT
-	TRBV4-2	15	TRBJ1-1	few	CASSRSFQRAAEAFF	TGTGCCAGCAGCCGTTCGTTCCAGCGGGCCGCTGAAGCTTTCTTT
-	TRBV9	15	TRBJ2-7	once	CASSAHPNRVNEQYF	TGTGCCAGCAGCGCGCACCCCAACAGGGTAAACGAGCAGTACTTC
TRBD2	TRBV20-1	11	TRBJ2-2	-	CSAGRTGELFF	TGCAGTGCCGGGAGGACCGGGGAGCTGTTTTTT
TRBD1	TRBV7-6	11	TRBJ1-1	-	CASSIGRGAFF	TGTGCCAGCAGCATAGGCAGGGGGGCTTTCTTT
TRBD1	TRBV6-1	19	TRBJ2-3	-	CASSEASSTGQGSTDTQYF	TGTGCCAGCAGTGAAGCATCCTCAACCGGACAGGGTAGCACAGATACGCAGTATTTT
-	TRBV2	16	TRBJ1-2	-	CASSEFRHQNNYGYTF	TGTGCCAGCAGTGAGTTCCGACACCAAAACAACTATGGCTACACCTTC
-	TRBV15	13	TRBJ1-3	-	CATSRDKGFTIYF	TGTGCCACCAGCAGAGATAAGGGGTTCACCATATATTTT
TRBD1	TRBV11-2	16	TRBJ2-2	-	CASSNPGTGRPGELFF	TGTGCCAGCAGCAATCCCGGGACAGGGAGGCCCGGGGAGCTGTTTTTT
TRBD1	TRBV7-9	17	TRBJ1-6	-	CASSWDRSSSYNSPLHF	TGTGCCAGCAGCTGGGACAGGTCGAGCTCCTATAATTCACCCCTCCACTTT
TRBD1	TRBV5-1	16	TRBJ1-2	-	CASSLGTGIFDYGYTF	TGCGCCAGCAGCTTGGGGACAGGGATTTTTGACTATGGCTACACCTTC
TRBD1	TRBV18	14	TRBJ2-5	-	CASSPGQDQETQYF	TGTGCCAGCTCACCGGGACAGGACCAAGAGACCCAGTACTTC
TRBD1	TRBV7-9	16	TRBJ2-6	-	CASSPQGAPGANVLTF	TGTGCCAGCAGCCCTCAGGGGGCGCCCGGGGCCAACGTCCTGACTTTC
TRBD1	TRBV11-2	15	TRBJ1-3	-	CASSDRTGGGNTIYF	TGTGCCAGCAGCGACCGGACAGGGGGAGGAAACACCATATATTTT
TRBD1	TRBV30	14	TRBJ1-2	few	CAWRTGGGSRGYTF	TGTGCCTGGAGGACAGGGGGTGGGAGTAGAGGCTACACCTTC
TRBD2	TRBV11-2	14	TRBJ2-3	-	CATGAGGLRDTQYF	TGTGCCACCGGAGCGGGGGGGCTGCGAGATACGCAGTATTTT
-	TRBV7-2	14	TRBJ2-5	-	CASSLLQAKETQYF	TGTGCCAGCAGCCTCTTGCAAGCGAAAGAGACCCAGTACTTC
TRBD2	TRBV7-9	12	TRBJ2-7	-	CASGGGSYEQYF	TGTGCCAGCGGCGGGGGCTCCTACGAGCAGTACTTC
-	TRBV12-3/TRBV12-4	13	TRBJ2-7	-	CASSLAVYYEQYF	TGTGCCAGCAGTTTGGCGGTATACTACGAGCAGTACTTC
TRBD1	TRBV9	15	TRBJ2-1	-	CASSVEGRGHNEQFF	TGTGCCAGCAGCGTAGAGGGCAGGGGGCACAATGAGCAGTTCTTC
TRBD1	TRBV12-3/TRBV12-4	13	TRBJ1-2	-	CASSLGQVYGYTF	TGTGCCAGCAGTTTGGGACAGGTCTATGGCTACACCTTC
-	TRBV4-3	16	TRBJ1-1	-	CASSQDIAGGDLRAFF	TGCGCCAGCAGCCAAGATATTGCTGGAGGTGACTTACGTGCTTTCTTT
TRBD2	TRBV27	15	TRBJ2-1	-	CASSSLAGGGSEQFF	TGTGCCAGCAGTTCCCTAGCGGGGGGTGGAAGTGAGCAGTTCTTC
-	TRBV9	15	TRBJ2-2	few	CASSLTSVNTGELFF	TGTGCCAGCAGCCTTACTAGTGTCAACACCGGGGAGCTGTTTTTT